These 6 T cell receptor beta chains were sequenced from one sample in a study of T cells in Graves' hyperthyroidism and ophthalmopathy. RNA transcripts yielded amplified TCR beta CDR3 regions. The TCR CDR3 first-round RT-PCR relied on the HTBI primer set. From the multiplex PCR reads, TCRdb called clonotypes with MiXCR, one entry per CDR3 protein. The table records 300,000 to 450,000 distinct CDR3 sequences, 15% to 17% of them present only once. The sequenced sample was blood. Receptor source: a woman under 30 with Graves' hyperthyroidism that later progressed to Graves' ophthalmopathy.

This clonotype was counted ten times or more. The gene calls are TRBV20-1 and TRBJ2-7; 7 nucleotides match TRBD1. The CDR3 spans 15 residues. Trimming removed 0 bases from V and 0 bases from J; junction bases left unmatched: 5. Germline values: CDR1 DFQATT, CDR2 SNEGSKA (reference sequence). The CDR3: CSARDNRGLSYEQYF. The DNA of the CDR3 is TGCAGTGCTAGAGATAACAGGGGCCTCTCCTACGAGCAGTACTTC.

This clonotype was picked up many times. V gene TRBV29-1 combines with J gene TRBJ1-1, with D possibly matching TRBD1 (5 bases). Trimming removed 6 bases at V and 1 base at J, with 12 bases between. CDR1 SQVTM and CDR2 ANQGSEA come from the germline V gene. The CDR3 is 13 residues long. The CDR3 protein is CSVRKTENTEAFF. CDR3 bases: TGCAGCGTAAGAAAGACAGAGAACACTGAAGCTTTCTTT.

This clonotype was picked up a small number of times. The chain couples TRBV6-1 to TRBJ1-6; TRBD1 is a possible D gene (5 bases). CDR3 length equals 17 residues. Germline V CDR1 and CDR2: MNHNS, SASEGT. The V end lost 5 bases, the J end lost 5 bases, and 19 bases lay between the germline ends. CDR3 sequence reads: CASSSPAGLLNNSPLHF. The CDR3 DNA reads TGTGCCAGCAGTTCCCCCGCAGGGCTGCTCAATAATTCACCCCTCCACTTT.

This clonotype was counted ten times or more. This chain joins TRBV27 and TRBJ2-1; D is unresolved. The CDR3 covers 12 residues. CDR1 is MNHEY, CDR2 SMNVEV, per germline (reference sequence). The V end lost 5 bases, the J end lost 9 bases, and 11 bases lay between the germline ends. The CDR3 DNA sequence: TGTGCCAGCAGTCTCACTTATGGTGAGCAGTTCTTC. Residues: CASSLTYGEQFF.

Concerning this clonotype: The junction departs from the called germline gene at one end, perhaps through a read error. The genes are TRBV28 and TRBJ1-2; 10 nucleotides match TRBD1. CDR1 is MDHEN and CDR2 is SYDVKM in the germline V gene. The CDR3 is 16 residues long. CDR3 coding DNA: TGTGCCAACAGTCTACTTTGGACAGGGGGTGACGGGGGCTACACCTTC. Protein product: CANSLLWTGGDGGYTF.

This clonotype was recorded a few times. The chain recombines TRBV7-9 with TRBJ2-2; D is ambiguous. V was cut by 1 base and J by 7 bases, with 7 bases left in between. The V gene's germline CDR1 is SEHNR and CDR2 FQNEAQ (reference sequence). This CDR3 region has 13 residues. The CDR3 is CASSLGAFGELFF. The CDR3 nucleotides are TGTGCCAGCAGCTTAGGAGCTTTCGGGGAGCTGTTTTTT.